What follows are 5 T cell receptor beta chains derived from one specimen sequenced in a study of blood T cell repertoires in COVID-19. This table comes from immunoSEQ multiplex PCR, and its TCRdb copy is limited to in-frame clones, with some not included. The sample lists hundreds of thousands of clones, 86% seen once, with roughly 1.9% in the top ten. The sequencing input was PBMCs or T cells enriched from blood (not recorded which). Receptors originate from a woman aged 45-65 years who had recovered from COVID-19.

The chain uses TRBV27 and TRBJ1-5; the match to TRBD1 covers 9 bases. The CDR3 spans 16 residues. V was clipped by 6 bases and J by 3 bases; unmatched bases: 9. Germline V gene lookup returns CDR1 MNHEY and CDR2 SMNVEV (reference sequence). In DNA form, the CDR3 reads TGTGCCAGCAGACCAGACGGACAGGGGTACAATCAGCCCCAGCATTTT. Protein: CASRPDGQGYNQPQHF.

The J gene is TRBJ2-7, the V gene TRBV9, with a weak D call TRBD2 (5 bases). Trimming pared 7 bases from V and 0 bases from J, leaving 11 bases between. In germline, CDR1 is SGDLS, CDR2 YYNGEE. The CDR3 consists of 13 residues. CDR3 sequence reads: CASSEGSSYEQYF. CDR3 DNA: TGTGCCAGCTCGGAAGGGAGCTCCTACGAGCAGTACTTC.

The genes are TRBV7-9 and TRBJ2-7; TRBD2 matches 8 bases. The germline gives CDR1 SEHNR, CDR2 FQNEAQ (reference sequence). J lost 6 bases, V lost 5 bases, and 9 bases had no gene match. The CDR3 length is 14 residues. CDR3 residues: CASSLAAGGSEQYF. DNA of the CDR3: TGTGCCAGCAGCCTGGCTGCGGGAGGCTCCGAGCAGTACTTC.

V and J are TRBV7-3 and TRBJ2-3; 7 nucleotides match TRBD2. CDR3 length: 19 residues. Germline CDR1 SGHTA, CDR2 FQGTGA. Germline trimming cut 3 bases from V and 5 bases from J; bases unmatched to any gene: 20. The chain's CDR3 is CASSLYSPSRAGMRDTQYF. CDR3 sequence (DNA): TGTGCCAGCAGCTTGTACTCCCCGTCACGAGCGGGGATGAGAGATACGCAGTATTTT. Complete variable domain (other parts from reference TRBV7-3 and TRBJ2-3): GAGVSQTPSNKVTEKGKYVELRCDPISGHTALYWYRQSLGQGPEFLIYFQGTGAADDSGLPNDRFFAVRPEGSVSTLKIQRTERGDSAVYLCASSLYSPSRAGMRDTQYFGPGTRLTVL.

The chain has TRBV6-5 and TRBJ2-1; 12 bases line up with TRBD2. There are 15 residues in the CDR3. Germline V lookup: CDR1 MNHEY, CDR2 SVGAGI. Trimming took 6 bases from V and 6 from J; bases not matched to a gene: 6. The CDR3 region is CASSIGLAGINEQFF. The CDR3, as DNA: TGTGCCAGCAGCATTGGACTAGCGGGAATCAATGAGCAGTTCTTC.